This TCR beta chain is drawn from a study of CD8 T cells in ankylosing spondylitis (TCRdb year 2017). Regarding the complete study: T cell receptor beta repertoires were profiled in healthy donors and ankylosing spondylitis patients so that disease-linked TCR variants could be found. The full study cohort was made up of approximately 24 ankylosing spondylitis patients and 95 to 130 healthy donors. Peripheral blood was sampled, and synovial fluid was additionally collected from ankylosing spondylitis patients.

CDR1 SGDLS and CDR2 YYNGEE were looked up in the germline V gene. V and J are truncated by 3 bases and 6 bases respectively, leaving an intervening sequence of 19 bases. The CDR3 spans 15 residues, from the cysteine through the phenylalanine. The retained sequence is limited to the CDR3, 45 bases, with the frame set at the first base. The investigation overall reported the following: The disease-linked clones had a CD8+ phenotype and were found at relatively low frequencies in peripheral blood. Some motif variants were previously reported in synovial fluid and blood of reactive arthritis patients, suggesting common disease-initiation mechanisms. According to the report, matched synovial fluid samples from ankylosing spondylitis patients were significantly enriched for the disease-linked clones. A TCR beta motif made up of several highly homologous amino acid variants appeared to be characteristic of blood from ankylosing spondylitis patients.

This clonotype was counted many times. The antigen this receptor binds is unknown. Within one base of it there is no much larger clone, and no base qualities were kept. Instrument on record: Illumina HiSeq 2500. TCR beta libraries were prepared by quantitative 5'-RACE with molecular barcodes. In the original analysis: To identify disease-linked TCR variants, a new computational method was used, one built on a probabilistic model of VDJ rearrangement. Clones were called with MiXCR by TCRdb after fastp trimmed the public reads at Q25, and only in-frame beta chains were retained. Under each unique CDR3 protein, matching rows form one entry showing the most common genes and DNA. It is TCRdb's table, rather than the study itself, that gives the V and J calls and clone size. The sample table shows around 42,000 distinct CDR3 sequences, and around 2.8% are seen once. Jointly, the top ten make up approximately 4.5% of the sample.

Sequencing input: blood, either unsorted or a sorted T cell fraction (not recorded which). The chain joins TRBV9 to TRBJ2-7; no D gene is confidently identified. The TCR sequence derives from a male donor with ankylosing spondylitis or in good health (not recorded which). The nucleotide sequence reads as follows: TGTGCCAGCAGCGGAGGCGCGCTCGACTTTTTCGAGCAGTACTTC. Its translation is CASSGGALDFFEQYF.